The 13 T cell receptor beta chains below were found in one sample sequenced in a study of cytomegalovirus exposure and HLA in healthy donors. The PCR ran on 60 Vbeta and 13 Jbeta primers. Clones were read by immunoSEQ multiplex PCR, and TCRdb kept only the in-frame ones, dropping some. This table holds some 130,000 clones, around three quarters found once. Sequenced sample: PBMCs. All receptors derive from a man aged 35-49 years in good health and CMV-seropositive.

CDR3 DNA: TGTGCCAGCACCCGACTGGGAGGGACTGAAGCTTTCTTT. This codes for CASTRLGGTEAFF. The chain links TRBV25-1 to TRBJ1-1; D unresolved. Trimming removed 7 bases from V and 5 bases from J, with 14 bases in between. The CDR3 is made up of 13 amino acids. Germline V gene sequence: CDR1 MGHDK, CDR2 SYGVNS. The whole variable domain, filled in from reference TRBV25-1 and TRBJ1-1, reads EADIYQTPRYLVIGTGKKITLECSQTMGHDKMYWYQQDPGMELHLIHYSYGVNSTEKGDLSSESTVSRIRTEHFPLTLESARPSHTSQYLCASTRLGGTEAFFGQGTRLTVV.

Points on this clone: In the same sample, other DNA sequences code for this CDR3. The CDR3 reads CASSLDGYEQYF. In DNA form, the CDR3 reads TGCGCCAGCAGCCTGGACGGGTACGAGCAGTACTTC. This chain uses TRBV5-1 with TRBJ2-7; no reliable D call. The CDR3 sequence is 12 residues long. The V end lost 4 bases, the J end lost 4 bases, and 9 bases lay between the germline ends. Germline CDR1 SGHRS, CDR2 YFSETQ.

This clone was observed a single time. This sequence joins TRBV6-5 and TRBJ2-7; TRBD1 matches at 8 bases. This CDR3 has 14 amino acids. Trimming took 2 bases from V and 6 from J; bases not matched to a gene: 6. The V gene's germline CDR1 is MNHEY and CDR2 SVGAGI. CDR3 sequence (DNA): TGTGCCAGCAGTTACCAGGACAGGGCGGGCGAGCAGTACTTC. The encoded protein is CASSYQDRAGEQYF.

Only a few counts were recorded for this clone. V is TRBV18 and J is TRBJ2-7; 8 nucleotides agree with TRBD1. This CDR3 is built from 13 residues. Trimming removed 4 bases from V and 7 bases from J; junction bases left unmatched: 6. Germline V gene data show CDR1 as KGHSH and CDR2 as LQKENI. The CDR3 loop is CASSRGQEGEQYF. CDR3 in DNA: TGTGCCAGCTCACGGGGACAGGAAGGAGAGCAGTACTTC.

This rearrangement joins TRBV6-1 to TRBJ2-3; D is undetermined. This CDR3 spans 13 amino acids. V shed 5 bases and J shed 6 bases, with 12 bases lying between them. Per the germline V gene, CDR1 is MNHNS and CDR2 is SASEGT. The CDR3 DNA sequence: TGTGCCAGCAGTCCGACTCTATGGGATACGCAGTATTTT. It yields the protein CASSPTLWDTQYF.

The chain recombines TRBV6-6 with TRBJ2-1, with 10 positions matching TRBD1. J was trimmed by 6 bases and V by 2 bases; bases with no gene match: 4. The CDR3 is 15 amino acids. The germline V gene has CDR1 MNHNY and CDR2 SVGAGI (reference sequence). CDR3 nucleotides: TGTGCCAGCAGTTACCGGACAGGGGGAGGCAATGAGCAGTTCTTC. Amino acids: CASSYRTGGGNEQFF.

The rearrangement links TRBV5-1 to TRBJ2-5, with D possibly matching TRBD2 (6 bases). The V end was cut by 2 bases, the J end by 2 bases, with 10 bases between. Per the germline V gene, CDR1 is SGHRS and CDR2 is YFSETQ. The CDR3 is 14 residues long. CDR3 sequence reads: CASSLGTLQETQYF. CDR3 DNA sequence: TGCGCCAGCAGCTTAGGGACTTTACAAGAGACCCAGTACTTC.

The rearrangement links TRBV5-4 to TRBJ1-6, with 8 bases aligning to TRBD1. The germline CDR1 and CDR2 sequences are SGHNT and YYREEE (reference sequence). The CDR3 has 15 residues. The V segment lost 0 bases and the J segment 7 bases; nucleotides outside the gene matches: 3. Written as DNA, the CDR3 is TGTGCCAGCAGCTTGGGACAGGGGTTGAATTCACCCCTCCACTTT. Amino acids: CASSLGQGLNSPLHF.

V is TRBV10-3 and J is TRBJ1-6; D is unclear. Trimming left V 3 bases short and J 7 bases short, with 7 bases between. Germline loops: CDR1 ENHRY, CDR2 SYGVKD. The CDR3 has 13 residues. The CDR3 region is CAISDGGNSPLHF. The CDR3 bases are TGTGCCATCAGTGATGGAGGCAATTCACCCCTCCACTTT.

J is TRBJ2-7 and V is TRBV5-1; the D gene is possibly TRBD2 (6 bases). The CDR3 runs to 14 residues. Germline V gene sequence: CDR1 SGHRS, CDR2 YFSETQ. Deletions cut 2 bases from V and 4 bases from J, with 13 bases between. The CDR3 DNA is TGCGCCAGCAGCTTCGGGGGATCTTTGTACGAGCAGTACTTC. Translated, it gives CASSFGGSLYEQYF.

This chain uses TRBV6-6 with TRBJ1-1; TRBD1 matches at 7 bases. This CDR3 comprises 15 residues. Germline CDR1 reads MNHNY; CDR2 reads SVGAGI (reference sequence). With 0 bases clipped from V and 5 bases from J, the junction kept 6 bases outside the gene matches. The CDR3 reads CASSYSRGLGTEAFF. CDR3 in DNA: TGTGCCAGCAGTTACTCGAGGGGGCTCGGGACTGAAGCTTTCTTT.

The gene calls are TRBV5-8 and TRBJ1-2; D possibly corresponds to TRBD1 (6 bases). The germline CDR1 and CDR2 sequences are SGHTS and YDEGEE. The CDR3 is made up of 13 amino acids. V lost 0 bases and J lost 7, with 10 bases in between. The CDR3 bases are TGTGCCAGCAGCTTGGCAGGGGCCGCTGGCTACACCTTC. Protein product: CASSLAGAAGYTF.

V gene TRBV27 combines with J gene TRBJ2-7; tentative D call: TRBD2 (5 bases). The V gene's germline CDR1 is MNHEY and CDR2 SMNVEV (reference sequence). CDR3 size: 15 residues. V lost 7 bases and J lost 2, with 18 bases in between. CDR3 protein: CASKPGLGRAYEQYF. In DNA form, the CDR3 reads TGTGCCAGCAAACCAGGCCTTGGGAGAGCCTACGAGCAGTACTTC.